This entry concerns a single T cell receptor (beta chain). Its matching antigen is unknown. This specimen comes from a study of cytomegalovirus exposure and HLA in healthy donors. Study in general: Researchers found that approximately 85% of over 350 genotyped donors fell within the Caucasian-associated ancestry cluster.

Germline values: CDR1 SGHTA, CDR2 FQGTGA. CDR3 length: 12 residues. V was pared by 3 bases and J by 15 bases, with 6 bases of the junction left unmatched. The study sampled nominally healthy donors, though unrecorded immune exposures were likely. Findings and caveats of the study: A link between a missense DCLRE1C variant and TCR beta V- and J-gene trimming emerged from a later analysis.

Use of 60 Vbeta and 13 Jbeta primers characterized the PCR. The table came from immunoSEQ multiplex PCR; TCRdb's copy has only in-frame clones and leaves some out. This sample has roughly 150,000 clones, with 70% to 85% found just once. Sequencing used PBMCs. V and J are TRBV7-3 and TRBJ2-1; 9 nucleotides agree with TRBD1. This clonotype originated in a middle-aged man in good health and CMV-seropositive. The DNA of the CDR3 is TGTGCCAGCAGCTTCGGGACAGGGATGCTGTTCTTC. Its translation is CASSFGTGMLFF. Full variable domain (outside the CDR3, taken from reference TRBV7-3 and TRBJ2-1): GAGVSQTPSNKVTEKGKYVELRCDPISGHTALYWYRQSLGQGPEFLIYFQGTGAADDSGLPNDRFFAVRPEGSVSTLKIQRTERGDSAVYLCASSFGTGMLFFGPGTRLTVL.